This entry is about one TCR beta chain. The method was immunoSEQ multiplex PCR; TCRdb's version includes in-frame clones alone and lacks a portion of them. The repertoire holds roughly 12,000 clones, with more than 75% as singletons. The data were taken from a study of somatic mutations in cytotoxic T cells in rheumatoid arthritis. The ends were cut back, 2 bases at V and 3 bases at J, with 19 bases in the middle. Germline CDR1 and CDR2: MGHRA and YSYEKL. CDR3 size: 17 residues. The source of this sequence is a man aged 45 to 65 in good health. The specimen was CD8+ T cells sorted from blood. The chain has TRBV4-1 and TRBJ1-1, with D perhaps matching TRBD1 (5 bases). The CDR3 here is CASSQWQGFALDTEAFF. CDR3 nucleotide sequence: TGCGCCAGCAGCCAATGGCAGGGTTTTGCCTTAGACACTGAAGCTTTCTTT.